A selection of T cell receptor beta chains follows, all from one sample in a study of cytomegalovirus exposure and HLA in healthy donors. This table comes from immunoSEQ multiplex PCR, and its TCRdb copy is limited to in-frame clones, with some not included. The sample shows some 120,000 clones, roughly 80% of them seen only once. Sequences were obtained from PBMCs. Source of these receptors: a female donor in good health and CMV-seronegative. Each CDR3 is given with its conserved first and last residue. The D gene is left open where the match is weak. Size values are once, few and many counts, or a class for expanded clones, and some rows have none.

TRBV5-6	TRBD1	NA	TRBJ2-7	TGTGCCAGCAGCTTGGACCCAGGGGGTATTAACTACGAGCAGTACTTC	CASSLDPGGINYEQYF
TRBV5-6	TRBD1	NA	TRBJ2-7	TGTGCCAGCAGCTTGGCCGTGGACAGGGGGTCAGGACAATACGAGCAGTACTTC	CASSLAVDRGSGQYEQYF
TRBV2	NA	once	TRBJ2-3	TGTGCCAGCGGGATTGAGGACGGGGAGACAGATACGCAGTATTTT	CASGIEDGETDTQYF
TRBV13	NA	once	TRBJ2-7	TGTGCCAGCAGCTTGGGGGCGACAGGTTTGGGGAACGAGCAGTACTTC	CASSLGATGLGNEQYF
TRBV5-1	NA	NA	TRBJ2-7	TGCGCCAGCAGCTTGGCCGGGGGTGGACTCTACGAGCAGTACTTC	CASSLAGGGLYEQYF
TRBV9	NA	NA	TRBJ1-3	TGTGCCAGCAGCGTAGAAGTGGCAGCGGACTCTGGAAACACCATATATTTT	CASSVEVAADSGNTIYF
TRBV5-1	NA	few	TRBJ2-5	TGCGCCAGCAGCTTGGGGACTCAAGTAAGCCAAGAGACCCAGTACTTC	CASSLGTQVSQETQYF
TRBV5-4	NA	NA	TRBJ1-2	TGTGCCAGCACCCAGGGGTTGGGGTATGGCTACACCTTC	CASTQGLGYGYTF
TRBV2	TRBD2	NA	TRBJ2-1	TGTGCCAGCAGCGCCCCGGGGACTAGCAGAGACAATGAGCAGTTCTTC	CASSAPGTSRDNEQFF
TRBV7-9	NA	NA	TRBJ2-5	TGTGCCAGCAGCTTTAACAGGCTATCAGGAGAGACCCAGTACTTC	CASSFNRLSGETQYF
TRBV9	TRBD2	once	TRBJ2-1	TGTGCCAGCAGCATGAGCGGGGGGGCCGTTGGTGAGCAGTTCTTC	CASSMSGGAVGEQFF
TRBV19	TRBD1	once	TRBJ2-7	TGTGCCAGTACAGGGGGTGGAATCGACGAGCAGTACTTC	CASTGGGIDEQYF
TRBV2	NA	NA	TRBJ2-2	TGTGCCAGCAGTGATATTGGGGGGAGAACCGGGGAGCTGTTTTTT	CASSDIGGRTGELFF
TRBV7-9	NA	NA	TRBJ2-2	TGTGCCAGCAGCAATGGACAGAGTGGCGGGGAGCTGTTTTTT	CASSNGQSGGELFF
TRBV6-4	TRBD1	few	TRBJ1-1	TGTGCCAGCAGTAATGGGACAGAGAACACTGAAGCTTTCTTT	CASSNGTENTEAFF
TRBV6-4	TRBD2	medium-sized	TRBJ2-2	TGTGCCAGCAGTAGCGGGGGGGCCACCGGGGAGCTGTTTTTT	CASSSGGATGELFF
TRBV15	TRBD2	NA	TRBJ2-7	TGTGCCACCAGCAGAGATAGACGGACTAGCGGGTTCTACGAGCAGTACTTC	CATSRDRRTSGFYEQYF
TRBV7-2	TRBD2	once	TRBJ2-3	TGTGCCAGCAGCCGAGCGGGGGGACCCACAGATACGCAGTATTTT	CASSRAGGPTDTQYF
TRBV10-3	TRBD1	NA	TRBJ1-1	TGTGCCACCCGGGGGACAGCAGGAGAAGCTTTCTTT	CATRGTAGEAFF
TRBV9	TRBD2	NA	TRBJ2-1	TGTGCCAGCAGCGATGGGGGGGATAGCTACAATGAGCAGTTCTTC	CASSDGGDSYNEQFF
TRBV18	NA	NA	TRBJ1-5	TGTGCCAGCTCACCACTCGAAGGGGCCCATCAGCCCCAGCATTTT	CASSPLEGAHQPQHF
TRBV6-4	NA	NA	TRBJ2-3	TGTGCCAGCAGTGACTCTGGCGCTAGGGATACGCAGTATTTT	CASSDSGARDTQYF
TRBV9	NA	NA	TRBJ1-2	TGTGCCAGCAGGAGCGGGGGGCCCCCCGGGAACTATGGCTACACCTTC	CASRSGGPPGNYGYTF
TRBV18	NA	NA	TRBJ1-4	TGTGCCAGCTCACCAGGGGCGACTAATGAAAAACTGTTTTTT	CASSPGATNEKLFF
TRBV11-2	NA	NA	TRBJ1-1	TGTGCCAGCAGCTCAATGAACACTGAAGCTTTCTTT	CASSSMNTEAFF